This TCR beta chain was identified in a study of early T cells in non-severe SARS-CoV-2 infection. CDR1 and CDR2 (germline): SGHDN, FVKESK. V shed 3 bases, J shed 5 bases, and the junction held 12 bases outside the gene matches. The CDR3 sequence is 17 residues long. In this sample, this clonotype turned up many times. TCRdb re-called the 5' RACE reads through MiXCR, storing one row per CDR3 protein. Among about 80,000 distinct CDR3 sequences listed, about 12% were seen once. The sample consisted of whole blood. This TCR came from an adult who was a healthcare worker with PCR-confirmed SARS-CoV-2 infection or an uninfected control (not recorded which). This chain links TRBV14 with TRBJ2-3; 9 nucleotides align to TRBD2. CDR3 DNA sequence: TGTGCCAGCAGCCACGACTTAGCGGGAGCCGGTCAAGATACGCAGTATTTT. This encodes CASSHDLAGAGQDTQYF.